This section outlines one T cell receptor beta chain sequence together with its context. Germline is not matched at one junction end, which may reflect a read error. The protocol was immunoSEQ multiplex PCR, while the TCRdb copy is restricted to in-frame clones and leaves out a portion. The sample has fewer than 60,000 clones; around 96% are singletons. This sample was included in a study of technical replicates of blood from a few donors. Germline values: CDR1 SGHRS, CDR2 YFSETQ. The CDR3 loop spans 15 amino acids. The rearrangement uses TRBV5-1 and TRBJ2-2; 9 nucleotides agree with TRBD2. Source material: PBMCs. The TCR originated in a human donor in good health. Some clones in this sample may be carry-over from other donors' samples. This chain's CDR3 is CASSLLAGSTGELFF. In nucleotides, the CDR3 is TGCGCCAGCAGCTTGCTAGCGGGAAGCACCGGGGAGTTGTTTTTT.